The sequence of this TCR beta chain was determined in a study of blood T cell repertoires in COVID-19. Looking at the study overall: The United States, Italy and Spain supplied acute and convalescent COVID-19 samples. T cells, B-cell-depleted T cells, or PBMCs supplied cDNA or gDNA.

Original processing methods: Amplification with reference gene primers provided the estimates of nucleated cell counts. The method was immunoSEQ multiplex PCR; TCRdb's version includes in-frame clones alone and lacks a portion of them. V and J calls and clone size follow that table, whereas D and trimming were derived from the DNA. The sample includes about 340,000 clones, 80% to 90% of them seen just once. Germline values: CDR1 SGHDT, CDR2 YYEEEE. The CDR3 runs 18 residues. V dropped 3 bases and J dropped 5; count of bases not matched to a gene: 17. This TCR was sampled from a man between 25 and 39 years old with active or convalescent COVID-19. The V and J genes are TRBV5-6 and TRBJ2-5; 9 positions match TRBD1. The sample was peripheral blood. The CDR3 nucleotides read TGTGCCAGCAGCTGGGCCACGTTGGGACAGGGAGATTTGGAGACCCAGTACTTC. Translating gives CASSWATLGQGDLETQYF.